Here is one T cell receptor (beta chain) with its context. The antigen is undetermined. This sample stems from a study of CD8 T cells in ankylosing spondylitis. TCR beta libraries were made by quantitative 5'-RACE with molecular barcodes. A single record per CDR3 protein comes from TCRdb applying MiXCR to the 5' RACE reads. The table includes 300,000 to 400,000 distinct CDR3 sequences, roughly 20% detected once. Study findings and constraints: Disease-linked clones were CD8+ and relatively rare in peripheral blood. Certain motif variants had earlier appeared in reactive arthritis synovial fluid and blood.

The source material was blood, either unsorted or a sorted T cell fraction (not recorded which). This clonotype originated in a male donor with ankylosing spondylitis or in good health (not recorded which).

The CDR3 DNA follows: TGTGCCAGCAGCCAAGAACGCTTGAGCACAGATACGCAGTATTTT. This gives the protein CASSQERLSTDTQYF. This chain links TRBV4-2 with TRBJ2-3; no clear D gene. The germline V gene encodes CDR1 LGHNA and CDR2 YNFKEQ. V lost 0 bases, J lost 0 bases, and 7 bases lay in between. The CDR3 loop spans 15 amino acids.